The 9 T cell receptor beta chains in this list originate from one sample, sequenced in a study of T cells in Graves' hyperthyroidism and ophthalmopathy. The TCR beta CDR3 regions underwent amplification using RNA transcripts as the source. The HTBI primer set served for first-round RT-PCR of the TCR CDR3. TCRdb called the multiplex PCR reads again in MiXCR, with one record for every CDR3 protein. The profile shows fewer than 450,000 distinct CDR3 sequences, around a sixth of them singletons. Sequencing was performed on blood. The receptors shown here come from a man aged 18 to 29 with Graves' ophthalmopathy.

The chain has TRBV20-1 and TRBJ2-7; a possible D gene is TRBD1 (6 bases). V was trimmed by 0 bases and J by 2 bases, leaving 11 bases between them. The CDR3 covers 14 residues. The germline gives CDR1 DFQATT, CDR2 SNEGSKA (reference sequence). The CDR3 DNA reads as TGCAGTGCTAGAGATGGACGACAGGCCTACGAGCAGTACTTC. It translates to CSARDGRQAYEQYF.

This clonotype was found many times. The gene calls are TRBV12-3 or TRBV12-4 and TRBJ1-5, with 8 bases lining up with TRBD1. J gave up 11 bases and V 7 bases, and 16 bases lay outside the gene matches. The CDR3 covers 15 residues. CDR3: CASTPDRGGNSAQHF. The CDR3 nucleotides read TGTGCCAGCACCCCCGACAGGGGAGGGAATTCCGCCCAGCATTTT.

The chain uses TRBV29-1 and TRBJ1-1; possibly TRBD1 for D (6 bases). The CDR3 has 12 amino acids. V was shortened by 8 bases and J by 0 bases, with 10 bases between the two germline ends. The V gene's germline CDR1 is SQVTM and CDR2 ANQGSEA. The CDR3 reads CSQGSLNTEAFF. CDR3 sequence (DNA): TGCAGCCAGGGGTCGCTGAACACTGAAGCTTTCTTT.

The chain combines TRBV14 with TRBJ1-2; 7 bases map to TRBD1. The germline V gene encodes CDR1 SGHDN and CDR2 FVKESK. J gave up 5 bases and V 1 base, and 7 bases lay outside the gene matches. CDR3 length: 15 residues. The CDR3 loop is CASSQVRGTAYGYTF. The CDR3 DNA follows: TGTGCCAGCAGCCAAGTCCGGGGGACAGCTTATGGCTACACCTTC. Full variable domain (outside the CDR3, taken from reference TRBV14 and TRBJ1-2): EAGVTQFPSHSVIEKGQTVTLRCDPISGHDNLYWYRRVMGKEIKFLLHFVKESKQDESGMPNNRFLAERTGGTYSTLKVQPAELEDSGVYFCASSQVRGTAYGYTFGSGTRLTVV.

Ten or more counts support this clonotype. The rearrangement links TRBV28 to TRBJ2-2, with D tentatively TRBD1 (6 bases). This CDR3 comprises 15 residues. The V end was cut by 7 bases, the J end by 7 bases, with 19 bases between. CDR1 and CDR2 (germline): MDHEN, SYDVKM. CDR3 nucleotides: TGTGCCAGCAAGGTACAGGGAAAGTTCGGCGGGGAGCTGTTTTTT. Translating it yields CASKVQGKFGGELFF.

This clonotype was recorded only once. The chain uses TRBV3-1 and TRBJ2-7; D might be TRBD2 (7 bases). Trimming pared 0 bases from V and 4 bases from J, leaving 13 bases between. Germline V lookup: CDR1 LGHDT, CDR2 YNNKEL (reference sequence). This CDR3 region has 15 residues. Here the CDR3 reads CASSQEGGGEYEQYF. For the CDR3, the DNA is TGTGCCAGCAGCCAAGAGGGGGGGGGCGAGTACGAGCAGTACTTC.

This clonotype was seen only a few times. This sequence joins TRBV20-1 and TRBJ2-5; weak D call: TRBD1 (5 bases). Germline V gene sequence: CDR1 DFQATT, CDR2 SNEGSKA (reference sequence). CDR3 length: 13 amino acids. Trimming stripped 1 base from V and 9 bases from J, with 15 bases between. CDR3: CSARGISQGAQYF. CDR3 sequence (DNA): TGCAGTGCTAGAGGCATAAGCCAAGGGGCCCAGTACTTC.

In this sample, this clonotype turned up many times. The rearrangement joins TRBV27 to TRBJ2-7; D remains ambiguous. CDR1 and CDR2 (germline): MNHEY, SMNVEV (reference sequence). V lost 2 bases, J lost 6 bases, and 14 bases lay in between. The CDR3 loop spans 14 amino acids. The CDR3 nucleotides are TGTGCCAGCAGTTTAAATACGCCTCCTCGCGAGCAGTACTTC. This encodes CASSLNTPPREQYF.

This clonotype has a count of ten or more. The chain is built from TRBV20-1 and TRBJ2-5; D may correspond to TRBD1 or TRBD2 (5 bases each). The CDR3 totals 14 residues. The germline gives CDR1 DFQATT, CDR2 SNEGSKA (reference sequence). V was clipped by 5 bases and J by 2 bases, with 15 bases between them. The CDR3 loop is CSAPPGAGQETQYF. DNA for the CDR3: TGCAGTGCTCCTCCCGGGGCAGGGCAAGAGACCCAGTACTTC.